What follows is one T cell receptor beta chain and its context. The target antigen is unknown. The V gene lost 4 bases and the J gene lost 1 base, with 15 bases spanning the gap. CDR1 and CDR2 from the germline V gene are SGHRS and YFSETQ. This CDR3 region has 16 residues. This sample is part of a study of PD-1 blockade in mismatch repair-deficient tumors. The method was immunoSEQ multiplex PCR; TCRdb's version includes in-frame clones alone and lacks a portion of them. The table lists 50,000 or so clones, over 75% of them singletons, with 2.5% to 4% in the top ten. PCR or immunohistochemistry showed mismatch repair deficiency in every enrolled patient. TCR sequencing covered a few patients who responded to pembrolizumab. Study-wide points: After pembrolizumab, tumor-resident clones rose rapidly, then generally contracted before radiologic responses.

The source of this sequence is an adult with mismatch repair-deficient cancer. The sample was PBMCs, taken before pembrolizumab treatment. The chain has TRBV5-1 and TRBJ1-3; D is unresolved. The CDR3 is CASSRGPTLSGNTIYF. CDR3 bases: TGCGCCAGCAGCCGCGGGCCCACTTTATCTGGAAACACCATATATTTT.